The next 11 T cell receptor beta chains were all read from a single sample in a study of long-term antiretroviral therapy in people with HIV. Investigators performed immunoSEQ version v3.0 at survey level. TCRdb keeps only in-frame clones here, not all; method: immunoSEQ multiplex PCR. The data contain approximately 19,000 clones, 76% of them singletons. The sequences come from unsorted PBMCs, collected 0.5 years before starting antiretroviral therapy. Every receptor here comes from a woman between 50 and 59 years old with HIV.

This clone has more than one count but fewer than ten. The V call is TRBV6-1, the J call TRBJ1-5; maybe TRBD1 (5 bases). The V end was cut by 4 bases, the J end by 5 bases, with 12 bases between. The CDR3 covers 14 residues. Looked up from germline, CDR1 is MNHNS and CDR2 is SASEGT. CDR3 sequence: CASSARTKDQPQHF. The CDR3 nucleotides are TGTGCCAGCAGTGCTAGGACAAAAGATCAGCCCCAGCATTTT.

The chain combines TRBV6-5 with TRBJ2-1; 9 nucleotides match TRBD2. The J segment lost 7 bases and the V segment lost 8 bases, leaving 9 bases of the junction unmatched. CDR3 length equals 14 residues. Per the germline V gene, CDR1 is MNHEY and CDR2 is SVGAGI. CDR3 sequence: CASRSGGLVNEQFF. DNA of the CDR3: TGTGCCAGCCGTAGCGGGGGACTTGTTAATGAGCAGTTCTTC.

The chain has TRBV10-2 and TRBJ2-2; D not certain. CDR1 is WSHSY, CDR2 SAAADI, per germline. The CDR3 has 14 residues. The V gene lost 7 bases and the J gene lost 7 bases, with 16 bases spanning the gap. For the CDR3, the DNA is TGCGCCAGCACCCCCGGTCGATATGGCGGGGAGCTGTTTTTT. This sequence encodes CASTPGRYGGELFF.

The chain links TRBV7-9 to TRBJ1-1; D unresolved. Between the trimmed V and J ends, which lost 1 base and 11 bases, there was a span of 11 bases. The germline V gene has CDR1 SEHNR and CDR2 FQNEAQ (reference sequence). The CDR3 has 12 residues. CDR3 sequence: CASSLESDQAFF. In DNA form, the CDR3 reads TGTGCCAGCAGCTTAGAGTCAGATCAGGCTTTCTTT.

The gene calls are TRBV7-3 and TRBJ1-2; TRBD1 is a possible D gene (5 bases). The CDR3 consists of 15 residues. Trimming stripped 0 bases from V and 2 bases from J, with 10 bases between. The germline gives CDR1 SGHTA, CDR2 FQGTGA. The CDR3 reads CASSLTGQSNYGYTF. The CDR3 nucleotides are TGTGCCAGCAGCTTAACGGGGCAGTCGAACTATGGCTACACCTTC. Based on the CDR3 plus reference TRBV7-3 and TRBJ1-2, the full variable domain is GAGVSQTPSNKVTEKGKYVELRCDPISGHTALYWYRQSLGQGPEFLIYFQGTGAADDSGLPNDRFFAVRPEGSVSTLKIQRTERGDSAVYLCASSLTGQSNYGYTFGSGTRLTVV.

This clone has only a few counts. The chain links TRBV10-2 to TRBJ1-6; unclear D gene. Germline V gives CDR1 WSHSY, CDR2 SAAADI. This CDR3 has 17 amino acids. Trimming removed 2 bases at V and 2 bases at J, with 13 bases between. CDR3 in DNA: TGCGCCAGCAGTGAGGCTAGAGGGTGGACCTATAATTCACCCCTCCACTTT. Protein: CASSEARGWTYNSPLHF.

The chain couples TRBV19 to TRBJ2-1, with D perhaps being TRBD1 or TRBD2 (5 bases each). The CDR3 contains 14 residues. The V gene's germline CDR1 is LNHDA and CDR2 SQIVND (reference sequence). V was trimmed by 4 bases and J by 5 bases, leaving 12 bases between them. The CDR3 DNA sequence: TGTGCCAGTAGTAGCACCGGGACCCACAATGAGCAGTTCTTC. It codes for CASSSTGTHNEQFF.

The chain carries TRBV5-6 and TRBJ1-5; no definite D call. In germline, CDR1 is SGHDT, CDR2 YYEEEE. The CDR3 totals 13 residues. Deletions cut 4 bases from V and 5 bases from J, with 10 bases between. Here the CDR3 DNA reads TGTGCCAGCAGCCTCGGCCGTGATCAGCCCCAGCATTTT. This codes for CASSLGRDQPQHF.

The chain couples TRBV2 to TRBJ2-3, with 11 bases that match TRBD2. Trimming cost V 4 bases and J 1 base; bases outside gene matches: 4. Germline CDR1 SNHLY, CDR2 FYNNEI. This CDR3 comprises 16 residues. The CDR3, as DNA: TGTGCCAGCAGTGCCGATAGCGGGGGGGGCACAGATACGCAGTATTTT. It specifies CASSADSGGGTDTQYF.

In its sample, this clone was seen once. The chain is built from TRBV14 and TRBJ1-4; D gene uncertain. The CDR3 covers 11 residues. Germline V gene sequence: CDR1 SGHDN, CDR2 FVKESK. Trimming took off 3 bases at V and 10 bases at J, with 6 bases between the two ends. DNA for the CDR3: TGTGCCAGCAGCCAGAAGGGAAAACTGTTTTTT. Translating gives CASSQKGKLFF.

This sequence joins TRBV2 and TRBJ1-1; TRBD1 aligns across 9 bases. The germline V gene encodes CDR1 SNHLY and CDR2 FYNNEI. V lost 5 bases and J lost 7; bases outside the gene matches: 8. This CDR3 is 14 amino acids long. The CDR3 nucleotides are TGTGCCAGCAGTACCAAACAGGGGGCTAATGAAGCTTTCTTT. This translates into CASSTKQGANEAFF.